This T cell receptor (beta chain) was found in a study of graft-versus-host responses after intestinal transplantation. From germline, CDR1 is SGHNT and CDR2 YYREEE (reference sequence). The V end was cut by 0 bases, the J end by 0 bases, with 7 bases between. This CDR3 has 14 amino acids. With regard to this clone: Its cognate antigen is unknown.

The repertoire was sequenced with immunoSEQ multiplex PCR; TCRdb's copy has only in-frame clones and lacks some. Among about 92,000 clones listed, around nine tenths were seen once. This TCR was sampled from a human donor who received an intestinal transplant. The V and J genes are TRBV5-4 and TRBJ2-7; D remains ambiguous. Specimen: unstimulated CD8+ T cells sorted from spleen or lymph node cells, collected before intestinal transplant. CDR3 loop: CASSLGWSSYEQYF. The CDR3 DNA reads as TGTGCCAGCAGCTTGGGGTGGAGCTCCTACGAGCAGTACTTC.